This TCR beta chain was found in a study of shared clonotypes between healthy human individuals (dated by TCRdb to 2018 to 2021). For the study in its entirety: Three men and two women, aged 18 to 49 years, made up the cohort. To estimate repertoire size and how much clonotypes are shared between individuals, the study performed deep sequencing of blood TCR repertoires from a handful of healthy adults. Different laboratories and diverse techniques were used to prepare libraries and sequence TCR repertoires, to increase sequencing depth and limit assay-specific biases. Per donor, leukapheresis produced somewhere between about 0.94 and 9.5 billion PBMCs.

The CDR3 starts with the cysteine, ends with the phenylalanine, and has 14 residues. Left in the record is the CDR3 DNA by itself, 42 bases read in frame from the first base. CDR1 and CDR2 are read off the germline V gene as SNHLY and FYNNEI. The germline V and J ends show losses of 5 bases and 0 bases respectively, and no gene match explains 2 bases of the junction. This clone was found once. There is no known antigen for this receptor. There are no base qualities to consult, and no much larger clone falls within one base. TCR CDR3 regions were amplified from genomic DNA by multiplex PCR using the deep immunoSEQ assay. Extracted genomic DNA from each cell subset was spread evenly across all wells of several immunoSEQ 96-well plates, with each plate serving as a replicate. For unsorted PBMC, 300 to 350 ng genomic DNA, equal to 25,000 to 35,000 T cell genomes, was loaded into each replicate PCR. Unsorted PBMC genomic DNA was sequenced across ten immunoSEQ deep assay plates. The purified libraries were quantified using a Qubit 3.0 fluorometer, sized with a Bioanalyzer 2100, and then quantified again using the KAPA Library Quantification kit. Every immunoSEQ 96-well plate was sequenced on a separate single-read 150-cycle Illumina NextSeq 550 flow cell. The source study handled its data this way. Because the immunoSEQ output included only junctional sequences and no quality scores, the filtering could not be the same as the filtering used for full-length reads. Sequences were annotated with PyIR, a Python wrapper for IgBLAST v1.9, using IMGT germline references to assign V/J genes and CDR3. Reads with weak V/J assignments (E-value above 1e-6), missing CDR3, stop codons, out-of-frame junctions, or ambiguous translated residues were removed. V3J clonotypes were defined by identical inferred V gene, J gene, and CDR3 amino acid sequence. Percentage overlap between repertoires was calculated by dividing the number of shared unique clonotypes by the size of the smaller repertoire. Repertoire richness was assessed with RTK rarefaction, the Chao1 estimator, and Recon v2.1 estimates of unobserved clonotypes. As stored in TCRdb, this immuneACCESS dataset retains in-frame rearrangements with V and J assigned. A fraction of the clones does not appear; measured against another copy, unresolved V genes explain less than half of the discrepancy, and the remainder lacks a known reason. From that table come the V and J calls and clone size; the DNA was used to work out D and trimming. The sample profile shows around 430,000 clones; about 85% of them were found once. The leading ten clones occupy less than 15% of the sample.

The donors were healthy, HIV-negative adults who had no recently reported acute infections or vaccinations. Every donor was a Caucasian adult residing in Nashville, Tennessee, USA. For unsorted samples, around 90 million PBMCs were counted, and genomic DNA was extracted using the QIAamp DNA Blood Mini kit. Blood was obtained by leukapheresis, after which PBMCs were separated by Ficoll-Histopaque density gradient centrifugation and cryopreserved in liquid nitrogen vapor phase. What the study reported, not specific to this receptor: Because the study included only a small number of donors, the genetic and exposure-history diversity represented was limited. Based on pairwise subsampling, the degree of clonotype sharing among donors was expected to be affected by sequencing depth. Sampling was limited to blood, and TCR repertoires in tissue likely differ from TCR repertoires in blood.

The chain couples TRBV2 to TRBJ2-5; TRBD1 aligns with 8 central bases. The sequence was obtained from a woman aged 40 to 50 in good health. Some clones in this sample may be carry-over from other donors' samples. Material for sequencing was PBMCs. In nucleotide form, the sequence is TGTGCCAGCAGTCGACAGGGGCACCAAGAGACCCAGTACTTC. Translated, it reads CASSRQGHQETQYF.